Sequencing of this TCR beta chain was carried out in a study of blood T cell repertoires in COVID-19. For the study at large: Spain, Italy and the United States supplied samples that represented acute and convalescent COVID-19.

Sequencing was performed with immunoSEQ multiplex PCR; in TCRdb, only in-frame clones are kept and a portion is missing. This table holds 200,000 to 250,000 clones, about 87% found once. The CDR3 consists of 14 residues. In germline, CDR1 is MNHEY, CDR2 SVGEGT. V was pared by 6 bases and J by 3 bases, with 14 bases between. The age range of participants was 18 to 89 years, with residence in about 25 US areas. Donors were grouped by their self-reported clinical history. Resolution of symptoms, clearance, or two negative PCRs was present in recovered Cohort 3 donors. The TCR originated in a woman aged 25 to 45 who had recovered from COVID-19. Sequenced sample: PBMCs or T cells enriched from blood (not recorded which). This chain joins TRBV6-2 or TRBV6-3 and TRBJ1-2, with a weak D call TRBD1 (5 bases). CDR3 in DNA: TGTGCCAGCAGCCCCCTCGGAGGGGACTATGGCTACACCTTC. Residues: CASSPLGGDYGYTF.